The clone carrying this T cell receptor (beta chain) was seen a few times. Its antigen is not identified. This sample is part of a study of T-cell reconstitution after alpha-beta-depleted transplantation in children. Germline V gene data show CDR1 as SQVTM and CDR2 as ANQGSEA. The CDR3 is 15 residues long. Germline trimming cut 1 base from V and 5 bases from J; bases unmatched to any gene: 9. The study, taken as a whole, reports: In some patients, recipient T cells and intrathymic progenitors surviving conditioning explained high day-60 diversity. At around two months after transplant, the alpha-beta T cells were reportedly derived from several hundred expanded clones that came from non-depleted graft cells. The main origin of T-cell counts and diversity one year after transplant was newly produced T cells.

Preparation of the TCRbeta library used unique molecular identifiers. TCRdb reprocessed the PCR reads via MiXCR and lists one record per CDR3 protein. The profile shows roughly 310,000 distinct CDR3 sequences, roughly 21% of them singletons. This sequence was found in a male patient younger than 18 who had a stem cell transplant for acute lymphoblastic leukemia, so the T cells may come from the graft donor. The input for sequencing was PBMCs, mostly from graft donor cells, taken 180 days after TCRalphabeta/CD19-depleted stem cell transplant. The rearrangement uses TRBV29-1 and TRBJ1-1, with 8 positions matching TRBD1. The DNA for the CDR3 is TGCAGCGTTGAAGTCGTGGACAGGGTGGGGACTGAAGCTTTCTTT. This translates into CSVEVVDRVGTEAFF.